These 11 T cell receptor beta chains were sequenced from one sample in a study of beta chain features in type 1 diabetes. Investigators reverse transcribed all isolated RNA, so they sequenced expressed TCRB transcripts. Only in-frame clones appear in the TCRdb table, and some are missing; sequencing was by immunoSEQ multiplex PCR. Altogether 160,000 or so clones are present, 6.5% to 10% being singletons, with the ten largest covering under 0.65%. What these receptors recognize is not known. Study-level results: The study found moderately but significantly shorter TCRB CDR3s in all four CD4+ subsets of Type 1 diabetes patients.

Input material: central memory CD4+ T cells from blood. The receptors were gathered from a woman aged 18-29 years with type 1 diabetes.

This chain connects TRBV14 to TRBJ1-6; TRBD1 matches at 9 bases. This CDR3 comprises 15 residues. V gave up 5 bases and J gave up 11 bases; unmatched junction bases: 10. CDR1 is SGHDN and CDR2 is FVKESK in the germline V gene. The CDR3 reads CASSYYAGTGTPLHF. For the CDR3, the DNA is TGTGCCAGCAGCTATTATGCCGGGACAGGGACACCCCTCCACTTT.

This clone was seen once. The V gene is TRBV29-1, the J gene TRBJ1-1; TRBD1 agrees at 8 bases. Germline V gene data show CDR1 as SQVTM and CDR2 as ANQGSEA. This CDR3 has 12 amino acids. With V trimmed by 7 bases and J by 4 bases, 5 bases remained unmatched. CDR3 sequence: CSARQGSTEAFF. CDR3 DNA sequence: TGCAGCGCTAGACAGGGGAGCACTGAAGCTTTCTTT.

On this clone: Germline and junction disagree at one end, which may indicate a read error. Here the CDR3 DNA reads TGTGCCAGCAGCTTCCCCAAGGCCCCGGCGGTCTTC. Translation: CASSFPKAPAVF. The chain employs TRBV11-2 and TRBJ2-4; D is unresolved. Germline V lookup: CDR1 SGHAT, CDR2 FQNNGV. CDR3 length: 12 residues.

This chain connects TRBV14 to TRBJ2-7, with 9 bases fitting TRBD1. Per the germline V gene, CDR1 is SGHDN and CDR2 is FVKESK. Trimming cost V 4 bases and J 2 bases; bases outside gene matches: 6. The CDR3 extends over 15 amino acids. Written as DNA, the CDR3 is TGTGCCAGCAGCCCGAGACAGGGGGGAGCCTACGAGCAGTACTTC. This codes for CASSPRQGGAYEQYF.

This clone has only a few counts. The V gene is TRBV18, the J gene TRBJ1-1; TRBD1 matches at 9 bases. Per germline, CDR1 KGHSH and CDR2 LQKENI. The CDR3 covers 14 residues. The junction had 9 bases not matched to a gene; V was cut back by 8 bases and J by 5 bases. The CDR3 here is CASNQGTGITEAFF. DNA for the CDR3: TGTGCCAGCAACCAAGGGACAGGGATAACTGAAGCTTTCTTT.

The table lists this clone with a few counts. The V and J genes are TRBV28 and TRBJ1-5, with TRBD1 matching 8 bases. Per germline, CDR1 MDHEN and CDR2 SYDVKM. Germline trimming cut 6 bases from V and 7 bases from J; bases unmatched to any gene: 11. The CDR3 has 15 amino acids. CDR3 loop: CASRPGTGTGQPQHF. Here the CDR3 DNA reads TGTGCCAGCAGACCCGGGACAGGTACAGGGCAGCCCCAGCATTTT.

This clone was detected a few times. The chain is built from TRBV29-1 and TRBJ1-3; TRBD1 matches 8 bases. The CDR3 runs 13 residues. Per the germline V gene, CDR1 is SQVTM and CDR2 is ANQGSEA. The ends lost 6 bases at V and 0 bases at J; junction bases unmatched: 1. The CDR3 DNA follows: TGCAGCGTCACAGGGGGCTCTGGAAACACCATATATTTT. Residues: CSVTGGSGNTIYF. The variable domain in full, with the rest retrieved from reference TRBV29-1 and TRBJ1-3, is SAVISQKPSRDICQRGTSLTIQCQVDSQVTMMFWYRQQPGQSLTLIATANQGSEATYESGFVIDKFPISRPNLTFSTLTVSNMSPEDSSIYLCSVTGGSGNTIYFGEGSWLTVV.

This chain links TRBV7-2 with TRBJ1-6, with no clear D. Germline loops: CDR1 SGHTA, CDR2 FQGNSA. The V and J ends lost 5 bases and 10 bases respectively, with 18 bases between them. The CDR3 covers 15 residues. The chain's CDR3 is CASSIRISGGSPLHF. CDR3 sequence (DNA): TGTGCCAGCAGCATACGCATTTCCGGAGGATCACCCCTCCACTTT.

This clone was seen more than once but under ten times. Other nucleotide sequences in the sample specify the same CDR3. CDR3 bases: TGTGCCAGCAGTTTATTTTCCGGGAGCTCCTACAATGAGCAGTTCTTC. The encoded protein is CASSLFSGSSYNEQFF. The chain joins TRBV28 to TRBJ2-1; weak D call: TRBD2 (6 bases). Trimming removed 1 base from V and 0 bases from J, with 10 bases in between. This CDR3 contains 16 residues. Germline CDR1 is MDHEN and CDR2 is SYDVKM.

This clone turned up a few times. This sample also contains other DNA sequences that code for the same CDR3. The rearrangement uses TRBV5-1 and TRBJ1-4; TRBD1 matches at 10 bases. Germline V gives CDR1 SGHRS, CDR2 YFSETQ. This CDR3 has 14 residues. V was pared by 4 bases and J by 7 bases, with 4 bases of the junction left unmatched. The CDR3 sequence: CASSLGQGSEKLFF. In nucleotides, the CDR3 is TGCGCCAGCAGCCTGGGACAGGGGAGTGAAAAACTGTTTTTT. Full variable domain (outside the CDR3, taken from reference TRBV5-1 and TRBJ1-4): KAGVTQTPRYLIKTRGQQVTLSCSPISGHRSVSWYQQTPGQGLQFLFEYFSETQRNKGNFPGRFSGRQFSNSRSEMNVSTLELGDSALYLCASSLGQGSEKLFFGSGTQLSVL.

CDR3 residues: CASRSSGNTIYF. CDR3 nucleotides: TGTGCCAGCCGGAGTTCTGGAAACACCATATATTTT. The genes are TRBV25-1 and TRBJ1-3; the D is unclear. Germline CDR1 MGHDK, CDR2 SYGVNS. The CDR3 sequence is 12 residues long. Trimming shortened V by 8 bases and J by 1 base, and 6 bases separated the two germline ends.